This is a list of T cell receptor beta chains from one sample in a study of blood T cells in healthy people across ages. MiXCR was run by TCRdb on the 5' RACE reads, yielding one entry per CDR3 protein. Counted here are approximately 1.5 million distinct CDR3 sequences, about 35% occurring once; the ten biggest clones make up 11%. The source material was blood. The receptors stem from a woman in her thirties in good health. Each CDR3 is given with its conserved first and last residue. D genes are given only for firm matches. Expanded clones get a size class; other rows say once, few or many, or leave the size out.

clone_size: -; cdr3_length: 14; j_call: TRBJ1-2; d_call: -; v_call: TRBV7-2; cdr3_aa: CASLTLGPYYGCTF; cdr3_nt: TGTGCCAGCCTTACCCTGGGACCGTACTATGGCTGCACCTTC
clone_size: -; cdr3_length: 15; j_call: TRBJ2-5; d_call: -; v_call: TRBV7-2; cdr3_aa: CASSLSGTPKETQYF; cdr3_nt: TGTGCCAGCAGCTTATCCGGGACTCCTAAAGAGACCCAGTACTTC
clone_size: -; cdr3_length: 17; j_call: TRBJ2-7; d_call: TRBD2; v_call: TRBV15; cdr3_aa: CATSRDRLAGGSHEQYF; cdr3_nt: TGTGCCACCAGCAGAGATAGACTAGCGGGAGGATCCCACGAGCAGTACTTC
clone_size: few; cdr3_length: 13; j_call: TRBJ1-1; d_call: -; v_call: TRBV20-1; cdr3_aa: CSGGERLNTEAFF; cdr3_nt: TGCAGTGGGGGCGAAAGGTTGAACACTGAAGCTTTCTTT
clone_size: many; cdr3_length: 14; j_call: TRBJ2-7; d_call: -; v_call: TRBV6-1; cdr3_aa: CASSETGTPGEQYF; cdr3_nt: TGTGCCAGCAGTGAAACGGGGACACCCGGCGAGCAGTACTTC
clone_size: -; cdr3_length: 17; j_call: TRBJ1-6; d_call: -; v_call: TRBV5-5; cdr3_aa: CAGSLGRSSSYNSPLHF; cdr3_nt: TGTGCCGGCAGCTTGGGCCGATCCAGCTCCTATAATTCACCCCTCCACTTT
clone_size: -; cdr3_length: 16; j_call: TRBJ1-1; d_call: -; v_call: TRBV13; cdr3_aa: CASSLSWETLNTEAFF; cdr3_nt: TGTGCCAGCAGCTTAAGTTGGGAGACCCTGAACACTGAAGCTTTCTTT
clone_size: many; cdr3_length: 15; j_call: TRBJ2-7; d_call: -; v_call: TRBV4-2; cdr3_aa: CASSQDLSSSYEQYF; cdr3_nt: TGTGCCAGCAGCCAAGATTTGTCCAGCTCCTACGAGCAGTACTTC
clone_size: few; cdr3_length: 16; j_call: TRBJ2-6; d_call: -; v_call: TRBV9; cdr3_aa: CATISPLVGRANVLTF; cdr3_nt: TGTGCCACCATAAGCCCGTTGGTCGGGCGGGCCAACGTCCTGACTTTC
clone_size: -; cdr3_length: 14; j_call: TRBJ2-7; d_call: TRBD1; v_call: TRBV4-2; cdr3_aa: CANSQEDRAYEQYF; cdr3_nt: TGTGCCAACAGCCAAGAAGACAGGGCGTACGAGCAGTACTTC
clone_size: few; cdr3_length: 14; j_call: TRBJ1-6; d_call: -; v_call: TRBV20-1; cdr3_aa: CSATSGSGASPLHF; cdr3_nt: TGCAGTGCGACCAGTGGCTCAGGTGCTTCACCCCTCCACTTT
clone_size: -; cdr3_length: 15; j_call: TRBJ2-3; d_call: TRBD2; v_call: TRBV11-2; cdr3_aa: CASSSTHGDYRPQYF; cdr3_nt: TGTGCCAGCAGCTCGACCCACGGGGACTACCGACCGCAGTATTTT
clone_size: -; cdr3_length: 15; j_call: TRBJ2-3; d_call: -; v_call: TRBV12-3/TRBV12-4; cdr3_aa: CASSPTRGIVDTQYF; cdr3_nt: TGTGCCAGCAGCCCAACCCGGGGGATTGTAGATACGCAGTATTTT
clone_size: -; cdr3_length: 18; j_call: TRBJ2-3; d_call: TRBD2; v_call: TRBV5-1; cdr3_aa: CASSLDGTSGFSTDTQYF; cdr3_nt: TGCGCCAGCAGCTTGGATGGGACTAGCGGATTTAGCACAGATACGCAGTATTTT
clone_size: -; cdr3_length: 15; j_call: TRBJ1-4; d_call: -; v_call: TRBV7-9; cdr3_aa: CATNQQPRRSSKLFF; cdr3_nt: TGTGCCACAAATCAACAGCCTCGGAGGTCTTCGAAACTGTTTTTT
clone_size: many; cdr3_length: 13; j_call: TRBJ2-7; d_call: -; v_call: TRBV7-9; cdr3_aa: CASSPGAHYEQYF; cdr3_nt: TGTGCCAGCAGCCCTGGTGCCCACTACGAGCAGTACTTC
clone_size: -; cdr3_length: 14; j_call: TRBJ1-1; d_call: -; v_call: TRBV20-1; cdr3_aa: CSAITDRLNTEAFF; cdr3_nt: TGCAGTGCTATTACAGACAGATTGAACACTGAAGCTTTCTTT
clone_size: many; cdr3_length: 16; j_call: TRBJ2-7; d_call: -; v_call: TRBV4-2; cdr3_aa: CASSQGVAGTMAEQYF; cdr3_nt: TGTGCCAGCAGCCAGGGTGTGGCGGGAACAATGGCCGAGCAGTACTTC
clone_size: -; cdr3_length: 16; j_call: TRBJ2-1; d_call: TRBD2; v_call: TRBV20-1; cdr3_aa: CSARGLDASSYNEQFF; cdr3_nt: TGCAGTGCTAGGGGACTAGACGCGAGCTCCTACAATGAGCAGTTCTTC
clone_size: -; cdr3_length: 16; j_call: TRBJ2-1; d_call: -; v_call: TRBV5-4; cdr3_aa: CASSLGLDNSYNEQFF; cdr3_nt: TGTGCCAGCAGCTTGGGCCTAGACAACTCCTACAATGAGCAGTTCTTC
clone_size: few; cdr3_length: 11; j_call: TRBJ1-2; d_call: TRBD1; v_call: TRBV30; cdr3_aa: CAWGDSYGYTF; cdr3_nt: TGTGCCTGGGGGGACAGCTATGGCTACACCTTC
clone_size: few; cdr3_length: 16; j_call: TRBJ2-3; d_call: TRBD2; v_call: TRBV3-1; cdr3_aa: CASSQVGGEATDTQYF; cdr3_nt: TGTGCCAGCAGCCAAGTGGGGGGGGAGGCCACAGATACGCAGTATTTT
clone_size: once; cdr3_length: 15; j_call: TRBJ2-5; d_call: -; v_call: TRBV20-1; cdr3_aa: CSAREVGADLGTQYF; cdr3_nt: TGCAGTGCTAGGGAAGTGGGAGCAGATCTCGGGACCCAGTACTTC
clone_size: -; cdr3_length: 14; j_call: TRBJ1-1; d_call: -; v_call: TRBV6-5; cdr3_aa: CASSRGQPNTEAFF; cdr3_nt: TGTGCCAGCAGTAGGGGCCAGCCGAACACTGAAGCTTTCTTT
clone_size: many; cdr3_length: 12; j_call: TRBJ2-7; d_call: -; v_call: TRBV6-5; cdr3_aa: CASWGASYEQYF; cdr3_nt: TGTGCCTCGTGGGGGGCCTCCTACGAGCAGTACTTC
clone_size: -; cdr3_length: 13; j_call: TRBJ2-3; d_call: -; v_call: TRBV12-3/TRBV12-4; cdr3_aa: CASRLVAPDTQYF; cdr3_nt: TGTGCCAGCAGGTTAGTAGCTCCAGATACGCAGTATTTT
clone_size: -; cdr3_length: 16; j_call: TRBJ2-1; d_call: -; v_call: TRBV6-1; cdr3_aa: CASSDIGTTLYNEQFF; cdr3_nt: TGTGCCAGCAGTGATATAGGAACTACCCTATACAATGAGCAGTTCTTC
clone_size: few; cdr3_length: 19; j_call: TRBJ2-3; d_call: TRBD2; v_call: TRBV6-2/TRBV6-3; cdr3_aa: CASSGSRTSGASPTDTQYF; cdr3_nt: TGTGCCAGCAGTGGCTCACGGACTAGCGGAGCGAGCCCCACAGATACGCAGTATTTT
clone_size: -; cdr3_length: 14; j_call: TRBJ2-5; d_call: -; v_call: TRBV6-1; cdr3_aa: CASTMARDQETQYF; cdr3_nt: TGTGCCAGCACAATGGCTAGAGACCAAGAGACCCAGTACTTC
clone_size: many; cdr3_length: 13; j_call: TRBJ2-5; d_call: -; v_call: TRBV7-3; cdr3_aa: CASSLTVQETQYF; cdr3_nt: TGTGCCAGCAGCCTGACAGTCCAAGAGACCCAGTACTTC
clone_size: few; cdr3_length: 14; j_call: TRBJ1-2; d_call: -; v_call: TRBV20-1; cdr3_aa: CSAPPEGKTYGYTF; cdr3_nt: TGCAGTGCCCCGCCGGAAGGGAAGACCTATGGCTACACCTTC
clone_size: -; cdr3_length: 16; j_call: TRBJ2-7; d_call: -; v_call: TRBV20-1; cdr3_aa: CSARSALPGSSYEQYF; cdr3_nt: TGCAGTGCTAGATCAGCTCTCCCAGGGAGCTCCTACGAGCAGTACTTC
clone_size: -; cdr3_length: 12; j_call: TRBJ2-7; d_call: -; v_call: TRBV21-1; cdr3_aa: CASSNGSREQYF; cdr3_nt: TGTGCCAGCAGCAACGGTTCGAGAGAGCAGTACTTC
clone_size: few; cdr3_length: 14; j_call: TRBJ2-3; d_call: -; v_call: TRBV3-1; cdr3_aa: CASSGVRGTDTQYF; cdr3_nt: TGTGCCAGCAGCGGTGTAAGGGGTACAGATACGCAGTATTTT